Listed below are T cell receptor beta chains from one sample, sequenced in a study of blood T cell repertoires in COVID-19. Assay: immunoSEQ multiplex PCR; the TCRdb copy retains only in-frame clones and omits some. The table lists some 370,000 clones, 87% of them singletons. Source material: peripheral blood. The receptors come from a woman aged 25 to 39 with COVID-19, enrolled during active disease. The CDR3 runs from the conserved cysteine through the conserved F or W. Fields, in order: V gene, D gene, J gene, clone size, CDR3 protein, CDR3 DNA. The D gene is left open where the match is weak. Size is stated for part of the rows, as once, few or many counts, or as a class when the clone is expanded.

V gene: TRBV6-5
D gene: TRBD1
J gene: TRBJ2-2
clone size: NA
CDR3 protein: CASSHMPGGNGELFF
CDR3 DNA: TGTGCCAGCAGCCACATGCCAGGGGGCAACGGGGAGCTGTTTTTT

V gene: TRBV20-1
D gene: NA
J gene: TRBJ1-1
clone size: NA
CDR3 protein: CSASAREVNTEAFF
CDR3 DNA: TGCAGTGCTAGTGCCAGGGAGGTGAACACTGAAGCTTTCTTT

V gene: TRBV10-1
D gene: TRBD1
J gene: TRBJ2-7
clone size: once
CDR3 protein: CASSDQGAIPDEQYF
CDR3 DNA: TGCGCCAGCAGTGACCAGGGGGCGATCCCGGACGAGCAGTACTTC

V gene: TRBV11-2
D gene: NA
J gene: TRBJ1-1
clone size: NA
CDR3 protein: CASSPKGPVEAFF
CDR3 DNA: TGTGCCAGCAGCCCCAAGGGGCCGGTTGAAGCTTTCTTT

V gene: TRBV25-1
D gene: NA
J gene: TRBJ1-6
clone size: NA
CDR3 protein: CASSGRAGSNSPLHF
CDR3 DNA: TGTGCCAGCAGTGGGAGGGCAGGGAGTAATTCACCCCTCCACTTT

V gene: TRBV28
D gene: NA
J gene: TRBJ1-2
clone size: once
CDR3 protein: CASSLYPHSGGYTF
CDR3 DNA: TGTGCCAGCAGTTTATATCCCCATTCAGGTGGCTACACCTTC

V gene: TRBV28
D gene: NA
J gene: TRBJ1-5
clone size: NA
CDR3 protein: CASTPTGYSNQPQHF
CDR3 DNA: TGTGCCAGCACCCCGACAGGCTATAGCAATCAGCCCCAGCATTTT

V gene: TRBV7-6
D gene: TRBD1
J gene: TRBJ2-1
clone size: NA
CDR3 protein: CASSPTGGSSYNEQFF
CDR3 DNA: TGTGCCAGCAGCCCTACAGGGGGGAGCTCCTACAATGAGCAGTTCTTC

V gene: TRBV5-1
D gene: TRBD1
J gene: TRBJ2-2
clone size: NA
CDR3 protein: CASSLFDRANTGELFF
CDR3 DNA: TGCGCCAGCAGCTTGTTCGACAGGGCGAACACCGGGGAGCTGTTTTTT

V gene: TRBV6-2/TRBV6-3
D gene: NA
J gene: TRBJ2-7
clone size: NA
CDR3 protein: CASSYSTLYEQYF
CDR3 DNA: TGTGCCAGCAGTTACTCGACACTCTACGAGCAGTACTTC

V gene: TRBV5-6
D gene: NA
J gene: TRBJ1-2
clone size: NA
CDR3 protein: CASSLVGSSRGYTF
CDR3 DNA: TGTGCCAGCAGCTTGGTTGGGAGTTCTAGGGGCTACACCTTC

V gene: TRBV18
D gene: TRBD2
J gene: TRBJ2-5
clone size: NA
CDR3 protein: CASSPSGRAETQYF
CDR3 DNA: TGTGCCAGCTCACCAAGCGGGAGGGCGGAGACCCAGTACTTC

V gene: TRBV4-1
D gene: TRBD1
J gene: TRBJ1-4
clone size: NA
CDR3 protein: CASSRQTGGIEKLFF
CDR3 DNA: TGCGCCAGCAGCCGCCAGACAGGGGGGATTGAAAAACTGTTTTTT

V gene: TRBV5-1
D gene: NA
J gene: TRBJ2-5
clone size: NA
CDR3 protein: CASAHRDINSETQYF
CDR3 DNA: TGCGCCAGCGCACACCGGGACATAAATTCGGAGACCCAGTACTTC

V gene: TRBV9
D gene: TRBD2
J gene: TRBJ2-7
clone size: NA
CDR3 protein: CASSRTGTSGSYEQYF
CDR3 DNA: TGTGCCAGCAGTCGTACCGGGACTAGCGGGAGCTACGAGCAGTACTTC

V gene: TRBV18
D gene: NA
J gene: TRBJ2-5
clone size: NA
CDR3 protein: CASSRQEETQYF
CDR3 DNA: TGTGCCAGCTCACGACAGGAGGAGACCCAGTACTTC

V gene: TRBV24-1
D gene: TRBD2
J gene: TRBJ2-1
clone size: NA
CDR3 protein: CATSGGGGRSHNEQFF
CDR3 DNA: TGTGCCACCAGTGGGGGGGGTGGGAGATCCCACAATGAGCAGTTCTTC

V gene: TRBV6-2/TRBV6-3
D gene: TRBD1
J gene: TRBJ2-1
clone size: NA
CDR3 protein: CASSGQVSYNEQFF
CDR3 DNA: TGTGCCAGCAGTGGACAGGTGTCCTACAATGAGCAGTTCTTC

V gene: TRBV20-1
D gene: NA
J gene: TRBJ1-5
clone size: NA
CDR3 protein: CSALDRRKQHF
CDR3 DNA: TGCAGTGCCCTAGACAGGCGTAAGCAGCATTTT

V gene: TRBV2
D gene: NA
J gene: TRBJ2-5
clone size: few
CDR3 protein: CASSDPSETQYF
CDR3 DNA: TGTGCCAGCAGTGACCCTAGCGAGACCCAGTACTTC

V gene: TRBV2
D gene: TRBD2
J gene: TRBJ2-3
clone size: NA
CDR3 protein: CASSEGGRATDTQYF
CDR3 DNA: TGTGCCAGCAGTGAGGGCGGGAGGGCCACAGATACGCAGTATTTT

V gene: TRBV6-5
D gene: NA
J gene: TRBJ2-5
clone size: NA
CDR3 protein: CASSRAEQETQYF
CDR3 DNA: TGTGCCAGCAGCAGGGCAGAACAAGAGACCCAGTACTTC

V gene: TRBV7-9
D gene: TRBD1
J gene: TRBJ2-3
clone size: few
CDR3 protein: CATTGQGSTDTQYF
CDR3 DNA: TGTGCCACGACCGGACAGGGTAGCACAGATACGCAGTATTTT

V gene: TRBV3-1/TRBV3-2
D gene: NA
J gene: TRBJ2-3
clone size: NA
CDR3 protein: CASSQEYPSRQGPDTQYF
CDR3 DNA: TGTGCCAGCAGCCAAGAATACCCGTCCCGGCAGGGCCCAGATACGCAGTATTTT

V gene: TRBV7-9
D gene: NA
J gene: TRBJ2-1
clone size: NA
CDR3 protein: CASRGHMEVGYNEQFF
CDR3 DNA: TGTGCCAGCAGAGGTCATATGGAGGTAGGGTACAATGAGCAGTTCTTC

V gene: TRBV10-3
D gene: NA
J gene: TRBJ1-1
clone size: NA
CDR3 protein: CATEGEMNTEAFF
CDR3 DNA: TGTGCCACCGAGGGGGAGATGAACACTGAAGCTTTCTTT

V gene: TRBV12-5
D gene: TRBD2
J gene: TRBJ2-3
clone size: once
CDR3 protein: CASGSSGSGDTQYF
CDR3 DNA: TGTGCTAGTGGTTCTAGCGGGAGTGGAGATACGCAGTATTTT

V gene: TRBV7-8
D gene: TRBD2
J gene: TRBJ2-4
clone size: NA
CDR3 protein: CASSLVRRTSGRSGSKNIQYF
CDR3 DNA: TGTGCCAGCAGCTTAGTTAGGCGGACTAGCGGGAGGTCGGGGTCCAAAAACATTCAGTACTTC

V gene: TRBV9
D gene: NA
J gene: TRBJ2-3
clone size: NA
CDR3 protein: CASSVDRTPTDTQYF
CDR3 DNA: TGTGCCAGCAGCGTAGATCGGACTCCGACAGATACGCAGTATTTT

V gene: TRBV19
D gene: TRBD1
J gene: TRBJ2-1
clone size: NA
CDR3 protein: CASSLTGGVHNEQFF
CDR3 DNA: TGTGCCAGTAGCCTGACAGGGGGCGTACACAATGAGCAGTTCTTC

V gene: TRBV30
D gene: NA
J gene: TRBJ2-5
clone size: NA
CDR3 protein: CAWSGLPRETQYF
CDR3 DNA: TGTGCCTGGTCGGGACTGCCCCGGGAGACCCAGTACTTC

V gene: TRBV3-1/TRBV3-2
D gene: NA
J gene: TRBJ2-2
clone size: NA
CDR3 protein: CASSQETEGGELFF
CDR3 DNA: TGTGCCAGCAGCCAAGAAACGGAGGGCGGGGAGCTGTTTTTT

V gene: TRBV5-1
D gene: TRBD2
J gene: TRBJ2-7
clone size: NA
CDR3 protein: CASSHGLAGPTYEQYF
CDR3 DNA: TGCGCCAGCAGCCACGGACTAGCGGGACCTACCTACGAGCAGTACTTC

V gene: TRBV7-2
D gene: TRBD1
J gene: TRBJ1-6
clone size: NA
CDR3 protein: CASSSKTGGVSPLHF
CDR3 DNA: TGTGCCAGCAGCTCAAAGACAGGGGGCGTCTCACCCCTCCACTTT

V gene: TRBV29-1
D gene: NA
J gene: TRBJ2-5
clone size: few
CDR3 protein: CSVGTGSQETQYF
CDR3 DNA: TGCAGCGTTGGAACAGGAAGCCAAGAGACCCAGTACTTC

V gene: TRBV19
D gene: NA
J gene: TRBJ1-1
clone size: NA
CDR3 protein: CASSNKVDTEAFF
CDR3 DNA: TGTGCCAGTAGTAACAAAGTGGACACTGAAGCTTTCTTT

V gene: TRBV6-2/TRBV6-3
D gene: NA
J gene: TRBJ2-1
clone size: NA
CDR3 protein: CASSVGSWGQVPNEQFF
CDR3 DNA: TGTGCCAGCAGTGTTGGGTCCTGGGGGCAGGTGCCCAATGAGCAGTTCTTC